These 21 T cell receptor beta chains came from one sample sequenced in a study of vaccination and CD4 T cells after COVID-19. Their specific antigens are unknown. Regarding treatment: approximately 9-day PBMC culture with coronavirus spike peptide pools or control peptides (ViraFEST assay). The Oncomine TCR Beta short-read assay was what sequenced the DNA obtained from cultured CD4+ T cells. TCRdb called the PCR reads again in MiXCR, with one record for every CDR3 protein. Among roughly 16,000 distinct CDR3 sequences listed, approximately 45% were seen once. Sequenced material: CD4+ T cells from blood, cultured in vitro, taken before SARS-CoV-2 vaccination. The source of these receptors is a human donor who had recovered from COVID-19.

A single count supports this clonotype. The chain joins TRBV4-3 to TRBJ2-3; the D gene is possibly TRBD1 (5 bases). V shed 3 bases and J shed 3 bases, with 10 bases lying between them. The length of the CDR3 is 14 residues. Germline loops: CDR1 LGHNA, CDR2 YSLEER. The CDR3 DNA reads as TGCGCCAGCAGCCAGGAGACAGCAACAGATACGCAGTATTTT. It specifies CASSQETATDTQYF.

The V gene is TRBV28, the J gene TRBJ2-3, with 8 nucleotides matching TRBD2. The ends lost 4 bases at V and 5 bases at J; junction bases unmatched: 8. The CDR3 is made up of 15 amino acids. Germline V lookup: CDR1 MDHEN, CDR2 SYDVKM. The CDR3 nucleotides read TGTGCCAGCAGTTGGAGCGGGAGTACCAAAGATACGCAGTATTTT. As protein: CASSWSGSTKDTQYF.

The rearrangement links TRBV19 to TRBJ1-5; 9 bases align to TRBD1. Losses at the gene ends were 5 bases for V and 3 bases for J; bases not matched to a gene: 17. The CDR3 totals 19 residues. Per germline, CDR1 LNHDA and CDR2 SQIVND (reference sequence). The CDR3 reads CASSPLPGQGLGVNQPQHF. CDR3 in DNA: TGTGCCAGTAGTCCGCTCCCGGGACAGGGACTGGGGGTCAATCAGCCCCAGCATTTT.

CDR3: CASSEGLTDTQYF. DNA for the CDR3: TGCGCCAGCAGTGAGGGCCTGACAGATACGCAGTATTTT. V and J are TRBV10-1 and TRBJ2-3; D is unclear. This CDR3 is 13 amino acids long. Germline V CDR1 and CDR2: WNHNN, SYGVQD (reference sequence). With 2 bases removed from V and 3 bases from J, the gap between germline ends came to 6 bases.

The chain joins TRBV19 to TRBJ1-5, with 10 bases identical to TRBD1. Germline CDR1 is LNHDA and CDR2 is SQIVND (reference sequence). The CDR3 runs to 17 residues. V shed 0 bases, J shed 7 bases, and the junction held 9 bases outside the gene matches. DNA for the CDR3: TGTGCCAGTAGTATAGACCATGACAGGGGGCGAAGCCAGCCCCAGCATTTT. Its translation is CASSIDHDRGRSQPQHF.

This rearrangement joins TRBV2 to TRBJ1-2; 7 bases line up with TRBD1. With 1 base clipped from V and 4 bases from J, the junction kept 6 bases outside the gene matches. The CDR3 sequence is 15 residues long. Germline V gene lookup returns CDR1 SNHLY and CDR2 FYNNEI. CDR3 sequence (DNA): TGTGCCAGCAGTGAAGGTGGGGACAGTGGCTATGGCTACACCTTC. This translates into CASSEGGDSGYGYTF.

This clonotype has a handful of counts. CDR3 in amino acids: CASSLSGKPDTQYF. CDR3 DNA: TGTGCCAGTTCCCTCAGCGGGAAACCAGATACGCAGTATTTT. The rearrangement links TRBV19 to TRBJ2-3, with 7 nucleotides matching TRBD2. This CDR3 contains 14 residues. J gave up 4 bases and V 8 bases, and 9 bases lay outside the gene matches. The germline gives CDR1 LNHDA, CDR2 SQIVND (reference sequence).

The chain has TRBV7-6 and TRBJ2-2, with 14 nucleotides matching TRBD2. The length of the CDR3 is 17 residues. J lost 5 bases, V lost 3 bases, and 5 bases had no gene match. CDR1 and CDR2 from the germline V gene are SGHVS and FNYEAQ. The CDR3 nucleotides read TGTGCCAGCAGCTTGGGGACTAGCGGGAGTTCTACCGGGGAGCTGTTTTTT. This translates into CASSLGTSGSSTGELFF.

This CDR3 is CASGTGTLPYEQYF. CDR3 DNA sequence: TGTGCCAGCGGAACCGGGACTTTACCCTACGAGCAGTACTTC. The chain carries TRBV7-2 and TRBJ2-7, with D tentatively TRBD2 (6 bases). CDR3 length equals 14 residues. The germline V gene has CDR1 SGHTA and CDR2 FQGNSA. Trimming removed 8 bases at V and 2 bases at J, with 16 bases between.

The chain carries TRBV11-3 and TRBJ2-3; D is unresolved. Germline V gene lookup returns CDR1 SGHNT and CDR2 YENEEA. The CDR3 has 14 amino acids. Deletions cut 5 bases from V and 2 bases from J, with 11 bases between. CDR3 DNA: TGTGCCAGCAGCCCGACTCGCCTCACAGATACGCAGTATTTT. This codes for CASSPTRLTDTQYF. The full variable domain, its missing parts supplied by reference TRBV11-3 and TRBJ2-3, is EAGVVQSPRYKIIEKKQPVAFWCNPISGHNTLYWYLQNLGQGPELLIRYENEEAVDDSQLPKDRFSAERLKGVDSTLKIQPAELGDSAVYLCASSPTRLTDTQYFGPGTRLTVL.

The V and J genes are TRBV6-5 and TRBJ1-6, with 9 nucleotides matching TRBD1. Germline loops: CDR1 MNHEY, CDR2 SVGAGI. CDR3 length equals 16 residues. J was trimmed by 3 bases and V by 2 bases; bases with no gene match: 2. CDR3 sequence: CASSYRDRVYNSPLHF. DNA for the CDR3: TGTGCCAGCAGTTACCGGGACAGGGTCTATAATTCACCCCTCCACTTT.

The V call is TRBV6-2 or TRBV6-3, the J call TRBJ2-1, with D maybe TRBD2 (6 bases). Per the germline V gene, CDR1 is MNHEY and CDR2 is SVGEGT. V lost 5 bases, J lost 4 bases, and 15 bases lay in between. The CDR3 is 15 amino acids. The CDR3 DNA follows: TGTGCCAGCAGTCGACTAGTGGGAACTTACAATGAGCAGTTCTTC. Translated: CASSRLVGTYNEQFF.

This clonotype was found a few times. The V call is TRBV2, the J call TRBJ1-1; D is perhaps TRBD1 (6 bases). Germline assignment: CDR1 SNHLY and CDR2 FYNNEI. V lost 3 bases and J lost 5, with 19 bases in between. CDR3 length: 16 amino acids. In DNA form, the CDR3 reads TGTGCCAGCAGTGACTCGGGTTGGGGGCGGGGGACTGAAGCTTTCTTT. This sequence encodes CASSDSGWGRGTEAFF.

The chain carries TRBV5-1 and TRBJ1-2; D not certain. The CDR3 extends over 15 amino acids. CDR1 and CDR2 from the germline V gene are SGHRS and YFSETQ. The germline V and J ends were trimmed by 4 bases and 1 base, with 14 bases remaining between them. DNA for the CDR3: TGCGCCAGCAGCCCCGGGCGGGGAGATAACTATGGCTACACCTTC. Its protein is CASSPGRGDNYGYTF.

V usage is TRBV21-1 and J usage is TRBJ1-5; the DNA was not used to check the table's D call, TRBD1. TRBV21-1 is recorded as a pseudogene. The CDR3 runs to 15 residues. The CDR3 sequence is CASENRGLGNQPQHF. CDR3 bases: TGTGCCAGCGAAAACAGGGGGCTTGGCAATCAGCCCCAGCATTTT.

The gene calls are TRBV6-4 and TRBJ2-1, with no clear D. Germline V gives CDR1 MRHNA, CDR2 SNTAGT. V lost 0 bases and J 10 bases, leaving 13 bases between the germline ends. The CDR3 consists of 14 residues. For the CDR3, the DNA is TGTGCCAGCAGTGACTCTGTTGGCTTCTCCGAGCAGTTCTTC. This sequence encodes CASSDSVGFSEQFF.

The genes are TRBV7-9 and TRBJ2-5; the D gene could be TRBD1 or TRBD2 (7 bases each). The V gene's germline CDR1 is SEHNR and CDR2 FQNEAQ (reference sequence). V lost 5 bases to trimming and J lost 1 base, with 17 bases between them. This CDR3 region has 16 residues. The CDR3: CASSQGEGGFQETQYF. The CDR3 region has the DNA TGTGCCAGCAGCCAGGGGGAGGGGGGGTTCCAAGAGACCCAGTACTTC.

J is TRBJ1-1 and V is TRBV7-2; 9 positions match TRBD1. The CDR3 spans 15 residues. Germline CDR1 and CDR2: SGHTA and FQGNSA. Unmatched junction bases numbered 7, after V lost 3 bases and J lost 5 bases. Written as DNA, the CDR3 is TGTGCCAGCAGCTTTTTACAGGGGGCGGGGACTGAAGCTTTCTTT. Residues: CASSFLQGAGTEAFF. Together with reference TRBV7-2 and TRBJ1-1, the CDR3 gives the full variable domain: GAGVSQSPSNKVTEKGKDVELRCDPISGHTALYWYRQSLGQGLEFLIYFQGNSAPDKSGLPSDRFSAERTGGSVSTLTIQRTQQEDSAVYLCASSFLQGAGTEAFFGQGTRLTVV.

This clonotype was detected only a few times. The V gene is TRBV7-2, the J gene TRBJ1-1, with 8 positions matching TRBD1. The ends lost 3 bases at V and 4 bases at J; junction bases unmatched: 7. CDR1 is SGHTA, CDR2 FQGNSA, per germline. The CDR3 spans 15 residues. The CDR3 DNA reads as TGTGCCAGCAGCTTTTCTTCCCAGGGGGCCACTGAAGCTTTCTTT. As protein: CASSFSSQGATEAFF.

The rearrangement joins TRBV18 to TRBJ1-6, with 7 bases matching TRBD1. Germline V gene lookup returns CDR1 KGHSH and CDR2 LQKENI. CDR3 length: 16 amino acids. The ends lost 3 bases at V and 7 bases at J; junction bases unmatched: 9. DNA of the CDR3: TGTGCCAGCTCACCCTATGGGACAGTACAAAATTCACCCCTCCACTTT. Translated: CASSPYGTVQNSPLHF.

The chain combines TRBV6-2 or TRBV6-3 with TRBJ2-2; D might be TRBD1 (5 bases). The V end lost 5 bases, the J end lost 6 bases, and 13 bases lay between the germline ends. The germline V gene encodes CDR1 MNHEY and CDR2 SVGEGT. The CDR3 consists of 14 residues. In nucleotides, the CDR3 is TGTGCCAGCAGTCTCCCCAGGGCTTCCGGGGAGCTGTTTTTT. This translates into CASSLPRASGELFF.